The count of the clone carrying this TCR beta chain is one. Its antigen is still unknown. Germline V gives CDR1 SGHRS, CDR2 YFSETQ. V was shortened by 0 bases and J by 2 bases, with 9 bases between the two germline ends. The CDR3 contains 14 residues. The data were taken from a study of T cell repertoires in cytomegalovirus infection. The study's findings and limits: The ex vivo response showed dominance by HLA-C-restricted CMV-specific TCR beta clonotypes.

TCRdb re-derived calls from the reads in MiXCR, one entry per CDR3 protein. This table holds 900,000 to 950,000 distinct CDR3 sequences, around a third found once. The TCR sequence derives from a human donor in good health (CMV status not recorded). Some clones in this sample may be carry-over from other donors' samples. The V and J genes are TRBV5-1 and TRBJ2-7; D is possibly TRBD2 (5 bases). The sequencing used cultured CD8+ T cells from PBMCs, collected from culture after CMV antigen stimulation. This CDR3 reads CASSLGRETYEQYF. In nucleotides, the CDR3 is TGCGCCAGCAGCTTGGGTAGGGAGACCTACGAGCAGTACTTC.